These T cell receptor beta chains were read from a single sample in a study of blood T cell repertoires in COVID-19. Only in-frame clones appear in the TCRdb table, and some are missing; sequencing was by immunoSEQ multiplex PCR. Among roughly 250,000 clones, approximately 86% were seen once, and the ten largest hold over 7.5%. The specimen sequenced was peripheral blood. These receptors were taken from a man aged 40-50 years who had recovered from COVID-19. CDR3s include the opening cysteine and the closing phenylalanine or tryptophan. Fields, in order: V gene, CDR3 protein.

TRBV7-9 | CASSHKGADLSSYEQYF
TRBV29-1 | CSVVQQGLTNEKLFF
TRBV6-5 | CASSYSSLAGSEQFF
TRBV4-1 | CASSRTGFAGYTF
TRBV29-1 | CSAEPPGQIYGYTF
TRBV7-9 | CASSHQTRGRDTQYF
TRBV9 | CASSAPPGGGATEAFF
TRBV19 | CASSIEHWATGANVLTF
TRBV5-1 | CASSRRLAGGIQETQYF
TRBV18 | CASSPQREGRKQFF
TRBV6-5 | CASSYPQGRATGELFF
TRBV27 | CASSLSRRGGVYGYTF
TRBV7-9 | CASSLFRESSTDTQYF
TRBV7-8 | CASSPRGGVGNTIYF
TRBV5-1 | CASSSSAGTSGRRDTQYF
TRBV11-2 | CASSLGALAGGGRTQYF
TRBV6-6 | CASSYAKNEQFF
TRBV5-1 | CASSRDSLYNEQFF
TRBV18 | CASSVTGGTQYF
TRBV10-3 | CAISDAGRGSYNEQFF
TRBV6-2/TRBV6-3 | CASSYPDRGNSPLHF
TRBV13 | CASSSGRGGTQYF
TRBV11-2 | CASSLRALYNEQFF
TRBV18 | CASSPLPSSGPSEQYF
TRBV5-1 | CASSFDSGTDTQYF
TRBV7-2 | CASSLARQMYEQYF
TRBV10-1 | CATPGGTSTDTQYF
TRBV15 | CATSRGQGSFYEQYF